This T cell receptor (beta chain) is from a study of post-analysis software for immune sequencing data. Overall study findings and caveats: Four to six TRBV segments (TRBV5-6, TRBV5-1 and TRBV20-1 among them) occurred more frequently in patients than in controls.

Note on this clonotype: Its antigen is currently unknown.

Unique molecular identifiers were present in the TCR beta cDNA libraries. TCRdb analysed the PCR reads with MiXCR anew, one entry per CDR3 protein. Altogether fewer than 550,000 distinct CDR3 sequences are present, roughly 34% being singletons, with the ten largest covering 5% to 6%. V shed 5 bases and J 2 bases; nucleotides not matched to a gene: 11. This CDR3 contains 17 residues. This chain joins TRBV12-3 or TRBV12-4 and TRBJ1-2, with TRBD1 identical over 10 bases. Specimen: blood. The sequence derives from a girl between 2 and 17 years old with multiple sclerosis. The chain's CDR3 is CASSPDRGGMGNYGYTF. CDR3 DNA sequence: TGTGCCAGCAGTCCGGACAGGGGGGGTATGGGGAACTATGGCTACACCTTC.